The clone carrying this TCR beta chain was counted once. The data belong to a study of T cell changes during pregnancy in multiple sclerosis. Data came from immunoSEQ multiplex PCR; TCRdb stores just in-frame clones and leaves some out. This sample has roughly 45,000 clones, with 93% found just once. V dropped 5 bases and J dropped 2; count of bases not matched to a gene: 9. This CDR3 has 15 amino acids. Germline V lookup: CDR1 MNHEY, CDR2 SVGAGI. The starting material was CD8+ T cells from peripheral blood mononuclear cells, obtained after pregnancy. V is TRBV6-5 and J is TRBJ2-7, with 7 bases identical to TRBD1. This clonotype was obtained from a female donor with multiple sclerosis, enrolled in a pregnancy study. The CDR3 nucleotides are TGTGCCAGCAGTGGGGTACAGGGGATCCCCTACGAGCAGTACTTC. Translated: CASSGVQGIPYEQYF.